Listed here are 15 T cell receptor beta chains from one sample, sequenced in a study of blood T cell repertoires in COVID-19. Sequencing used immunoSEQ multiplex PCR; TCRdb keeps in-frame clones, though not all of them. This table holds about 160,000 clones, approximately 86% found once. The sample comprised PBMCs or T cells enriched from blood (not recorded which). These receptors originate from a man in his fifties or sixties who had recovered from COVID-19.

The rearrangement joins TRBV6-5 to TRBJ1-1, with D possibly matching TRBD1 (5 bases). V lost 0 bases and J lost 3, with 8 bases in between. The CDR3 is 14 residues long. Germline V gives CDR1 MNHEY, CDR2 SVGAGI. In DNA form, the CDR3 reads TGTGCCAGCAGTTACTCGCGCAGGGACACTGAAGCTTTCTTT. The encoded protein is CASSYSRRDTEAFF.

The count of this clone is one. This chain connects TRBV7-9 to TRBJ2-3; 9 bases line up with TRBD2. CDR1 SEHNR and CDR2 FQNEAQ come from the germline V gene (reference sequence). The length of the CDR3 is 16 residues. The V gene end was trimmed by 5 bases and the J gene end by 3 bases; junction bases not matched to a gene: 9. CDR3 bases: TGTGCCAGCAGCCCTTGGCTAGCGGGATGGACAGATACGCAGTATTTT. It specifies CASSPWLAGWTDTQYF.

The V call is TRBV6-5, the J call TRBJ2-7, with TRBD2 identical over 7 bases. The CDR3 is 14 amino acids. The germline gives CDR1 MNHEY, CDR2 SVGAGI. CDR3 DNA sequence: TGTGCGATCCACCCCGGGGGGAGCTCCTACGAGCAGTACTTC. Translating it yields CAIHPGGSSYEQYF.

V usage is TRBV2 and J usage is TRBJ2-2; maybe TRBD2 (6 bases). Trimming pared 9 bases from V and 5 bases from J, leaving 16 bases between. Germline V gives CDR1 SNHLY, CDR2 FYNNEI. This CDR3 has 14 amino acids. The CDR3 nucleotides read TGTGCCAGGGGTGAAGGTGGGAGGACCGGGGAGCTGTTTTTT. Encoded protein: CARGEGGRTGELFF. Complete variable domain (other parts from reference TRBV2 and TRBJ2-2): EPEVTQTPSHQVTQMGQEVILRCVPISNHLYFYWYRQILGQKVEFLVSFYNNEISEKSEIFDDQFSVERPDGSNFTLKIRSTKLEDSAMYFCARGEGGRTGELFFGEGSRLTVL.

The chain joins TRBV9 to TRBJ1-6; D uncertain. This CDR3 has 13 residues. Trimming pared 1 base from V and 9 bases from J, leaving 8 bases between. CDR1 is SGDLS, CDR2 YYNGEE, per germline. The CDR3 spells CASSVSGSSPLHF. The CDR3 region has the DNA TGTGCCAGCAGCGTATCAGGCTCTTCACCCCTCCACTTT.

The sample holds a few counts of this clone. V usage is TRBV28 and J usage is TRBJ1-1; a weak D match, TRBD1 (6 bases). Germline-derived CDR1 and CDR2 are MDHEN and SYDVKM. The CDR3 length is 15 residues. Trimming cost V 5 bases and J 4 bases, with 17 bases left between them. CDR3 in amino acids: CASSPITGSGTEAFF. In DNA, the CDR3 is TGTGCCAGCAGTCCTATAACAGGGTCGGGCACTGAAGCTTTCTTT.

The chain recombines TRBV4-2 with TRBJ1-2; 8 positions agree with TRBD1. Germline-derived CDR1 and CDR2 are LGHNA and YNFKEQ. Unmatched junction bases numbered 6, after V lost 4 bases and J lost 5 bases. The CDR3 is 14 amino acids. CDR3 sequence (DNA): TGTGCCAGCAGCCCCTCGACAGGGGATTATGGCTACACCTTC. Its protein is CASSPSTGDYGYTF.

In this sample, this clone turned up once. The genes are TRBV18 and TRBJ1-3; 10 bases are shared with TRBD1. Germline lookup yields CDR1 KGHSH and CDR2 LQKENI. The V segment lost 1 base and the J segment 3 bases; nucleotides outside the gene matches: 6. CDR3 length equals 17 residues. CDR3 in amino acids: CASSPLGTGAYGNTIYF. The DNA of the CDR3 is TGTGCCAGCTCACCACTTGGGACAGGGGCGTATGGAAACACCATATATTTT.

The chain recombines TRBV28 with TRBJ1-2; D is ambiguous. The CDR3 sequence is 13 residues long. Trimming shortened V by 7 bases and J by 8 bases, and 17 bases separated the two germline ends. Germline V CDR1 and CDR2: MDHEN, SYDVKM. The CDR3 DNA is TGTGCCAGCAATAGTCGCGGCCGGATGGGCTACACCTTC. This codes for CASNSRGRMGYTF.

V is TRBV10-3 and J is TRBJ2-3, with TRBD2 identical over 9 bases. Germline V gene lookup returns CDR1 ENHRY and CDR2 SYGVKD. The CDR3 extends over 16 amino acids. The trim removed 1 base at V and 5 bases at J, leaving 7 bases unmatched. The CDR3 reads CAISEWASGTGDTQYF. The DNA for the CDR3 is TGTGCCATCAGTGAGTGGGCTAGCGGGACTGGAGATACGCAGTATTTT.

This chain uses TRBV7-2 with TRBJ2-7, with a weak D call TRBD1 (6 bases). The CDR3 covers 13 residues. Germline CDR1 SGHTA, CDR2 FQGNSA. V was shortened by 6 bases and J by 4 bases, with 13 bases between the two germline ends. As DNA, the CDR3 is TGTGCCAGCAGGTTGGACAGCCTATACGAGCAGTACTTC. Its protein product is CASRLDSLYEQYF.

This rearrangement joins TRBV9 to TRBJ2-7; D is uncertain. The germline gives CDR1 SGDLS, CDR2 YYNGEE. Trimming took 0 bases from V and 0 from J, leaving 10 bases between them. This CDR3 comprises 15 residues. CDR3 nucleotides: TGTGCCAGCAGCGTAGGGGTACAGAGCTCCTACGAGCAGTACTTC. Translation: CASSVGVQSSYEQYF.

This chain joins TRBV7-2 and TRBJ2-1, with D possibly being TRBD1 (6 bases). From germline, CDR1 is SGHTA and CDR2 FQGNSA. The CDR3 extends over 16 amino acids. V was cut by 3 bases and J by 7 bases, with 19 bases left in between. The CDR3 spells CASSFGFPMGANEQFF. CDR3 in DNA: TGTGCCAGCAGCTTTGGCTTTCCCATGGGGGCTAATGAGCAGTTCTTC.

This clone was seen only a few times. The chain links TRBV5-5 to TRBJ1-1; the D is unclear. Germline CDR1 is SGHKS and CDR2 is YYEKEE (reference sequence). The CDR3 contains 15 residues. The V end lost 2 bases, the J end lost 2 bases, and 13 bases lay between the germline ends. Here the CDR3 DNA reads TGTGCCAGCAGCTTAGGCGGTTTAGGTAACACTGAAGCTTTCTTT. This sequence encodes CASSLGGLGNTEAFF.

This rearrangement joins TRBV14 to TRBJ1-1; D uncertain. Per germline, CDR1 SGHDN and CDR2 FVKESK. There are 13 residues in the CDR3. V lost 3 bases and J 2 bases, leaving 7 bases between the germline ends. CDR3 bases: TGTGCCAGCAGCCACGGAGCAAACACTGAAGCTTTCTTT. It encodes CASSHGANTEAFF.